Listed below are T cell receptor beta chains from one sample, sequenced in a study of patients and donors after allogeneic stem cell transplantation. TCRdb ran MiXCR on the RT-PCR reads and lists one entry per CDR3 protein. In the table there are about 230,000 distinct CDR3 sequences, roughly 14% of which are singletons. The sample was blood, either unsorted or a sorted T cell fraction (not recorded which). The source is a human donor who was either an allogeneic HSCT recipient or a stem cell or donor lymphocyte infusion donor (not recorded which). It is not recorded whose cells these are; they may come from a transplant donor. CDR3s include the opening cysteine and the closing phenylalanine or tryptophan.

CASSRGRGEKLFF,TRBV12-3/TRBV12-4,TRBJ1-4
CASTKSTDTQYF,TRBV6-1,TRBJ2-3
CASSATRGTLVGPLHF,TRBV9,TRBJ1-6
CASSQDEGTSYEQYF,TRBV4-3,TRBJ2-7
CASSQGRSTDTQYF,TRBV3-1,TRBJ2-3
CSVVPSGQETQYF,TRBV29-1,TRBJ2-5
CSATDPGQANYGYTF,TRBV20-1,TRBJ1-2
CASSPRPTDSTEAFF,TRBV5-1,TRBJ1-1
CSARVTSGSTTNTGELFF,TRBV20-1,TRBJ2-2
CASSQGVRGYEQYF,TRBV3-1,TRBJ2-7
CASSPTSGGTDTQYF,TRBV7-2,TRBJ2-3
CASSREGQPNEAFF,TRBV5-1,TRBJ1-1
CASSQVGTGGFYGYTF,TRBV4-1,TRBJ1-2
CASSPRLAGGPVDTQYF,TRBV7-8,TRBJ2-3
CASSQEWLGRGRLVSNEQFF,TRBV4-2,TRBJ2-1
CASSATLGNFVYEQYF,TRBV7-8,TRBJ2-7
CASSLRNPPDTQYF,TRBV7-3,TRBJ2-3
CSIETVWTNTEAFF,TRBV29-1,TRBJ1-1
CASSSTGTAFYEQYF,TRBV12-3/TRBV12-4,TRBJ2-7
CSAVTGTGFYEQYF,TRBV20-1,TRBJ2-7
CSARGTGLAGGPKETQYF,TRBV20-1,TRBJ2-5
CAISATGEGYGYTF,TRBV10-3,TRBJ1-2
CASSNATLGQGQETQYF,TRBV4-1,TRBJ2-5
CASSLRQLANYGYTF,TRBV7-2,TRBJ1-2
CSADARAGETQYF,TRBV20-1,TRBJ2-5
CASSPRDRIFSPLHF,TRBV7-9,TRBJ1-6
CAWSVGSFGYTF,TRBV30,TRBJ1-2
CASSQKGEGPSDTQYF,TRBV4-1,TRBJ2-3
CASSLDQLSGELFF,TRBV5-1,TRBJ2-2
CASSPRQDTGELFF,TRBV9,TRBJ2-2
CSVTLSQETQYF,TRBV20-1,TRBJ2-5
CASSVGTSGMGGTDTQYF,TRBV19,TRBJ2-3
CASKGTGVNQPQHF,TRBV19,TRBJ1-5
CASSDLGVSYNEQFF,TRBV6-1,TRBJ2-1
CATSGQGAGGTDTQYF,TRBV15,TRBJ2-3
CASSSGPSGTTDTQYF,TRBV5-1,TRBJ2-3
CASSPPGGAGVKLFF,TRBV18,TRBJ1-4
CASSPRVLETQYF,TRBV7-3,TRBJ2-5
CASGQQDNQPQHF,TRBV6-2/TRBV6-3,TRBJ1-5
CASSPDRATGANVLTF,TRBV6-1,TRBJ2-6
CASSAGLAGETQYF,TRBV5-6,TRBJ2-5
CASSQEGGWDSSYGYTF,TRBV3-1,TRBJ1-2
CSGGGDYGYTF,TRBV29-1,TRBJ1-2
CASSPRRAGTGELFF,TRBV12-3/TRBV12-4,TRBJ2-2
CASSLSFGGYNEQFF,TRBV7-2,TRBJ2-1
CASSATPDSPLHF,TRBV3-1,TRBJ1-6
CATRQDGGGETQYF,TRBV10-3,TRBJ2-5
CASRQNTEAFF,TRBV6-5,TRBJ1-1